Detailed here is one T cell receptor (beta chain). The sample belongs to a study of blood T cell repertoires in COVID-19. In the study overall: Material from acute and convalescent COVID-19 was sourced from the United States, Italy and Spain. T cells, B-cell-depleted T cells, or PBMCs provided the cDNA or gDNA that served as material.

Per the original data handling: Amplification from reference gene primers served as the basis for estimated nucleated cell counts. Only in-frame clones appear in the TCRdb table, and some are missing; sequencing was by immunoSEQ multiplex PCR. D and trimming were read from the DNA, whereas the V and J calls and clone size are those reported in that table. The sample has around 230,000 clones; about 83% are singletons. Input material: peripheral blood. The receptor was derived from a woman between 40 and 55 years old with active or convalescent COVID-19.

CDR3 DNA: TGTGCCAGTACCCTGCAACAGGGGGCAGGGCAGCCCCAGCATTTT. Residues: CASTLQQGAGQPQHF. This chain links TRBV19 with TRBJ1-5, with 9 bases identical to TRBD1. J gave up 7 bases and V 7 bases, and 11 bases lay outside the gene matches. Germline CDR1 reads LNHDA; CDR2 reads SQIVND (reference sequence). CDR3 length: 15 residues.